Listed below are T cell receptor beta chains from one sample, sequenced in a study of blood T cell repertoires in COVID-19. Here immunoSEQ multiplex PCR was the method, and the copy in TCRdb shows in-frame clones only, minus some. The top ten hold 11% of the sample, which has 150,000 to 200,000 clones, about 81% seen once. Sequencing was carried out using peripheral blood. The receptors stem from a human donor in a cohort sampled during active COVID-19. Each CDR3 is given with its conserved first and last residue. A D gene is named only where the DNA matches it firmly. Size values are once, few and many counts, or a class for expanded clones, and some rows have none.

TRBV7-2	-	-	TRBJ2-5	TGTGCCAGCAGCTTAAGACTCCTAAGTGAGGAGACCCAGTACTTC	CASSLRLLSEETQYF
TRBV27	TRBD1	once	TRBJ2-7	TGTGCCAGCAGTCTGGACAGGGGTTTGGGCGAGCAGTACTTC	CASSLDRGLGEQYF
TRBV20-1	TRBD1	-	TRBJ2-1	TGCAGTGCTACTGATGGGACAGGGAGAAACAATGAGCAGTTCTTC	CSATDGTGRNNEQFF
TRBV4-1	-	once	TRBJ2-5	TGCGCCAGCAGCCAAGAGGCAGGCCTACGGAGGGAGACCCAGTACTTC	CASSQEAGLRRETQYF
TRBV7-2	-	few	TRBJ1-5	TGTGCCAGCAGCCCGGGACTGTCGGGCGGGCAGCCCCAGCATTTT	CASSPGLSGGQPQHF
TRBV3-1/TRBV3-2	-	-	TRBJ2-7	TGTGCCAGCAGCCAAGACCTAGCGCACGCCTACGAGCAGTACTTC	CASSQDLAHAYEQYF
TRBV27	TRBD1	-	TRBJ1-6	TGTGCCAGCAGTAGACCTGACAGGGCCATCGGTTCACCCCTCCACTTT	CASSRPDRAIGSPLHF
TRBV7-6	-	-	TRBJ1-1	TGTGCCAGCAGCCGTCAGAACATGAACACTGAAGCTTTCTTT	CASSRQNMNTEAFF
TRBV7-7	-	few	TRBJ1-1	TGTGCTAGCAGCCCCACCAGGGTGTCCACTGAAGCTTTCTTT	CASSPTRVSTEAFF
TRBV10-3	TRBD1	-	TRBJ1-3	TGTGCCATCAGTGAGTCCCCTCTACAAGACAGGGATCGAAACACCATATATTTT	CAISESPLQDRDRNTIYF
TRBV5-4	TRBD1	-	TRBJ2-7	TGTGCCAGCAGCCCAACCGGGACAGGGATCTACGAGCAGTACTTC	CASSPTGTGIYEQYF
TRBV18	TRBD2	-	TRBJ2-5	TGTGCCAGCTCCCCGAGGAGGAAGTGGGGGACTAGCGGGAACTACCGACGAGAGACCCAGTACTTC	CASSPRRKWGTSGNYRRETQYF
TRBV5-1	TRBD1	-	TRBJ1-1	TGCGCCAGCTGGGGACAGGACACTGAAGCTTTCTTT	CASWGQDTEAFF
TRBV5-4	-	-	TRBJ1-1	TGTGCCAGCAGCTTGGTAGGGAGTAACACTGAAGCTTTCTTT	CASSLVGSNTEAFF